Sequencing of this T cell receptor beta chain was carried out in a study of blood T cell repertoires in COVID-19. Study-wide context: There were acute and convalescent COVID-19 samples, and they came from the United States, Italy and Spain. Sample material is recorded as cDNA or gDNA derived from T cells, B-cell-depleted T cells, or PBMCs.

V trimming: 0 bases; J trimming: 5 bases; junction bases outside the gene matches: 1. CDR1 and CDR2 (germline): SGHDN, FVKESK. This CDR3 region has 14 residues. As handled by the study authors: Reference gene primer amplification gave nucleated cell count estimates. Measured with immunoSEQ multiplex PCR; TCRdb has only the in-frame clones, and not every one. Clonal size and the V and J genes are those of that table, whereas D and trimming came from the DNA. The data contain around 250,000 clones, about nine tenths of them singletons. The J gene is TRBJ2-3, the V gene TRBV14; TRBD2 matches at 8 bases. This sequence originates from a man in his sixties with acute or convalescent COVID-19. The sample comprised peripheral blood. The CDR3 DNA follows: TGTGCCAGCAGCCAAGATCTAGCGGGAGATACGCAGTATTTT. Amino acids: CASSQDLAGDTQYF.